The 29 T cell receptor beta chains listed next were all sequenced from one sample in a study of blood T cell repertoires in COVID-19. Clones were sequenced by immunoSEQ multiplex PCR, and TCRdb holds only the in-frame ones, with some missing. The profile shows a few hundred thousand clones, 70% to 90% of them singletons. Sequencing input: peripheral blood. These receptors came from a woman aged 50 to 60 with active or convalescent COVID-19.

Details on this clone: At one end the junction does not follow the germline gene, possibly because of a read error. CDR3 protein: CASSLDPPGREGFKVF. As DNA, the CDR3 is TGTGCCAGCAGTTTAGACCCACCGGGGCGGGAGGGATTTAAGGTCTTC. The rearrangement uses TRBV28 and TRBJ2-1; 9 nucleotides agree with TRBD2. Germline assignment: CDR1 MDHEN and CDR2 SYDVKM. CDR3 length: 16 amino acids.

This clone was counted a single time. This chain links TRBV15 with TRBJ1-2; the match to TRBD1 covers 7 bases. The V gene's germline CDR1 is LNHNV and CDR2 YYDKDF (reference sequence). The CDR3 consists of 15 residues. V shed 5 bases and J 7 bases; nucleotides not matched to a gene: 13. This CDR3 reads CATSPVSEGAAGYTF. CDR3 DNA sequence: TGTGCCACCAGCCCCGTGTCGGAGGGGGCGGCTGGCTACACCTTC.

The chain joins TRBV2 to TRBJ1-4; TRBD1 matches 8 bases. The CDR3 is 17 residues long. Germline V CDR1 and CDR2: SNHLY, FYNNEI. The ends lost 5 bases at V and 4 bases at J; junction bases unmatched: 12. The CDR3 DNA is TGTGCCAGCAGTACAACAGGGGGGGACAGCTATAATGAAAAACTGTTTTTT. Its protein product is CASSTTGGDSYNEKLFF.

The chain uses TRBV15 and TRBJ2-3; 8 bases align to TRBD2. V lost 5 bases, J lost 6 bases, and 13 bases stayed unmatched. Germline V gene sequence: CDR1 LNHNV, CDR2 YYDKDF (reference sequence). This CDR3 is 16 amino acids long. The CDR3 is CATSSGTREGLDTQYF. The CDR3 nucleotides are TGTGCCACCAGCTCCGGGACTAGGGAAGGATTGGATACGCAGTATTTT. The entire variable domain, with the rest obtained from reference TRBV15 and TRBJ2-3, is as follows: DAMVIQNPRYQVTQFGKPVTLSCSQTLNHNVMYWYQQKSSQAPKLLFHYYDKDFNNEADTPDNFQSRRPNTSFCFLDIRSPGLGDTAMYLCATSSGTREGLDTQYFGPGTRLTVL.

V gene TRBV5-1 combines with J gene TRBJ2-7; D is possibly TRBD2 (6 bases). V was clipped by 4 bases and J by 2 bases, with 16 bases between them. CDR1 and CDR2 (germline): SGHRS, YFSETQ. The CDR3 extends over 15 amino acids. The CDR3 nucleotides read TGCGCCAGCAGCCCTGGTACGCGGGGCGCCTACGAGCAGTACTTC. Its translation: CASSPGTRGAYEQYF.

The chain uses TRBV4-1 and TRBJ1-1; 10 nucleotides line up with TRBD1. V shed 4 bases and J 3 bases; nucleotides not matched to a gene: 8. Germline V CDR1 and CDR2: MGHRA, YSYEKL. The CDR3 length is 16 residues. This chain's CDR3 is CASSRWDRGGYTEAFF. The CDR3 bases are TGCGCCAGCAGCCGCTGGGACAGGGGAGGGTACACTGAAGCTTTCTTT.

V gene TRBV7-9 combines with J gene TRBJ2-3, with 9 bases identical to TRBD2. CDR1 SEHNR and CDR2 FQNEAQ come from the germline V gene (reference sequence). After removal of 5 bases from V and 0 bases from J, the junction contained 6 bases not matched to a gene. CDR3 length equals 16 residues. In DNA, the CDR3 is TGTGCCAGCAGCCCTCGGACTAGCGAGAGCACAGATACGCAGTATTTT. Amino acid sequence: CASSPRTSESTDTQYF.

V gene TRBV4-3 combines with J gene TRBJ1-2; TRBD1 agrees at 10 bases. The germline gives CDR1 LGHNA, CDR2 YSLEER. With V trimmed by 1 base and J by 5 bases, 10 bases remained unmatched. This CDR3 has 17 residues. DNA for the CDR3: TGCGCCAGCAGCCAAGGGGGGGGACAGGGGCCTTCGTATGGCTACACCTTC. Encoded protein: CASSQGGGQGPSYGYTF.

Regarding this clone: The junction departs from germline at one end; a sequencing error may be responsible. The chain is built from TRBV7-7 and TRBJ2-7; 8 positions match TRBD2. Germline assignment: CDR1 SSHAT and CDR2 FNYEAQ (reference sequence). CDR3 size: 15 residues. The CDR3, as DNA: TGTGCTAGCAGTCCTTCTAGCGGGCCTCCCTACGAGCAGTACTTC. Its protein is CASSPSSGPPYEQYF.

This clone was observed a few times. This chain joins TRBV5-1 and TRBJ1-1; a possible D gene is TRBD1 (5 bases). V was trimmed by 2 bases and J by 1 base, leaving 6 bases between them. The CDR3 sequence is 13 residues long. Germline CDR1 and CDR2: SGHRS and YFSETQ. CDR3 sequence reads: CASSFTGNTEAFF. DNA for the CDR3: TGCGCCAGCAGCTTTACAGGGAACACTGAAGCTTTCTTT.

This clone has just one count. The chain joins TRBV2 to TRBJ2-5, with D maybe TRBD1 (6 bases). Per the germline V gene, CDR1 is SNHLY and CDR2 is FYNNEI. V lost 3 bases and J 7 bases, leaving 15 bases between the germline ends. The CDR3 has 14 residues. CDR3 nucleotides: TGTGCCAGCAGTGAGCTACAGGGTCCAGGGACCCAGTACTTC. This codes for CASSELQGPGTQYF. Together with reference TRBV2 and TRBJ2-5, the CDR3 gives the full variable domain: EPEVTQTPSHQVTQMGQEVILRCVPISNHLYFYWYRQILGQKVEFLVSFYNNEISEKSEIFDDQFSVERPDGSNFTLKIRSTKLEDSAMYFCASSELQGPGTQYFGPGTRLLVL.

This clone appeared a few times. V is TRBV28 and J is TRBJ1-1; D might be TRBD1 (5 bases). Germline loops: CDR1 MDHEN, CDR2 SYDVKM. This CDR3 is built from 15 residues. The germline V and J ends were trimmed by 10 bases and 0 bases, with 18 bases remaining between them. CDR3 in amino acids: CAIGGSGRMNTEAFF. Here the CDR3 DNA reads TGTGCCATCGGGGGGTCTGGGCGTATGAACACTGAAGCTTTCTTT.

The chain couples TRBV7-2 to TRBJ2-1; D is possibly TRBD1 (5 bases). Germline assignment: CDR1 SGHTA and CDR2 FQGNSA. Trimming shortened V by 0 bases and J by 3 bases, and 9 bases separated the two germline ends. CDR3 length equals 15 residues. In DNA form, the CDR3 reads TGTGCCAGCAGCTTAGCGCAGGGCTTCTACAATGAGCAGTTCTTC. This codes for CASSLAQGFYNEQFF.

This sequence joins TRBV30 and TRBJ1-6; 12 positions match TRBD1. The CDR3 totals 17 residues. Germline CDR1 is GTSNPN and CDR2 is SVGIG (reference sequence). Unmatched junction bases numbered 7, after V lost 0 bases and J lost 7 bases. The CDR3 sequence is CAWSVRGTGGINSPLHF. Here the CDR3 DNA reads TGTGCCTGGAGTGTACGTGGGACAGGGGGCATCAATTCACCCCTCCACTTT.

V and J are TRBV9 and TRBJ2-2; D gene ambiguous. The germline V and J ends were trimmed by 0 bases and 0 bases, with 6 bases remaining between them. Looked up from germline, CDR1 is SGDLS and CDR2 is YYNGEE. The CDR3 is 15 amino acids. CDR3 sequence: CASSVGPANTGELFF. The CDR3 DNA is TGTGCCAGCAGCGTAGGTCCGGCGAACACCGGGGAGCTGTTTTTT.

The gene calls are TRBV5-4 and TRBJ1-2, with TRBD1 matching 9 bases. With 4 bases clipped from V and 0 bases from J, the junction kept 7 bases outside the gene matches. From germline, CDR1 is SGHNT and CDR2 YYREEE (reference sequence). The CDR3 spans 16 residues. The CDR3 region has the DNA TGTGCCAGCAGCAAGGGACAGGGAGCTTCTAACTATGGCTACACCTTC. It yields the protein CASSKGQGASNYGYTF.

This clone has just one count. CDR3 nucleotide sequence: TGTGCCAGCAGCCAGTACTCAGGGGGCGCTGGGGATACGCAGTATTTT. Encoded protein: CASSQYSGGAGDTQYF. The J gene is TRBJ2-3, the V gene TRBV7-2; 8 nucleotides line up with TRBD1. This CDR3 region has 16 residues. Germline assignment: CDR1 SGHTA and CDR2 FQGNSA. Losses at the gene ends were 5 bases for V and 6 bases for J; bases not matched to a gene: 13.

In this sample, this clone turned up a few times. The CDR3 DNA follows: TGTGCCAGCAGTCCTCTCGCTAGCGGGAGTCGGGGGGAGCTGTTTTTT. Its protein product is CASSPLASGSRGELFF. The rearrangement joins TRBV27 to TRBJ2-2; 10 bases map to TRBD2. J gave up 8 bases and V 5 bases, and 11 bases lay outside the gene matches. Germline CDR1 and CDR2: MNHEY and SMNVEV (reference sequence). The CDR3 runs to 16 residues.

The V call is TRBV6-5, the J call TRBJ2-5, with D possibly TRBD2 on 6 matching bases. Between the trimmed V and J ends, which lost 8 bases and 4 bases, there was a span of 14 bases. CDR1 is MNHEY and CDR2 is SVGAGI in the germline V gene. This CDR3 comprises 13 residues. The DNA for the CDR3 is TGTGCCAGCCGGAGTCCCGGGGGAGAGACCCAGTACTTC. This gives the protein CASRSPGGETQYF.

The chain carries TRBV15 and TRBJ1-2, with 9 positions matching TRBD1. Unmatched junction bases numbered 6, after V lost 3 bases and J lost 4 bases. The CDR3 contains 15 residues. Germline loops: CDR1 LNHNV, CDR2 YYDKDF (reference sequence). CDR3 bases: TGTGCCACCAGCAGGGGGACAGGGAGCGGCTATGGCTACACCTTC. This sequence encodes CATSRGTGSGYGYTF.

The chain uses TRBV5-4 and TRBJ1-1; a weak D match, TRBD1 (6 bases). Looked up from germline, CDR1 is SGHNT and CDR2 is YYREEE (reference sequence). CDR3 length: 15 amino acids. The ends were cut back, 0 bases at V and 6 bases at J, with 15 bases in the middle. The CDR3 sequence is CASSLARQVIAEAFF. Written as DNA, the CDR3 is TGTGCCAGCAGCTTGGCCCGACAGGTAATCGCTGAAGCTTTCTTT.

This rearrangement joins TRBV9 to TRBJ2-1, with 13 nucleotides matching TRBD2. The junction had 2 bases not matched to a gene; V was cut back by 4 bases and J by 4 bases. The CDR3 sequence is 15 residues long. Germline-derived CDR1 and CDR2 are SGDLS and YYNGEE. DNA for the CDR3: TGTGCCAGCAGCTCGACTAGCGGGGGGTACAATGAGCAGTTCTTC. Encoded protein: CASSSTSGGYNEQFF.

The chain carries TRBV19 and TRBJ1-1; D is uncertain. V dropped 5 bases and J dropped 0 bases, with 10 bases sitting between them. The CDR3 loop spans 14 amino acids. The V gene's germline CDR1 is LNHDA and CDR2 SQIVND (reference sequence). CDR3 nucleotide sequence: TGTGCCAGTAGTGGCGGGAGGATGAACACTGAAGCTTTCTTT. Its translation: CASSGGRMNTEAFF.

The rearrangement joins TRBV7-3 to TRBJ1-2; TRBD1 aligns across 7 bases. The CDR3 is made up of 15 amino acids. CDR1 is SGHTA and CDR2 is FQGTGA in the germline V gene. Trimming took 5 bases from V and 8 from J; bases not matched to a gene: 14. The CDR3, as DNA: TGTGCCAGCAGCCCCAACCCCACAGGGGTCAACGGCTACACCTTC. Encoded protein: CASSPNPTGVNGYTF.

This clone was found a few times. The chain has TRBV6-6 and TRBJ1-1, with TRBD1 identical over 8 bases. V was pared by 5 bases and J by 0 bases, with 11 bases of the junction left unmatched. Germline V gene data show CDR1 as MNHNY and CDR2 as SVGAGI (reference sequence). The CDR3 totals 17 residues. The CDR3 region has the DNA TGTGCCAGCAGTCAGGGGGACAGGAGAATCATGAACACTGAAGCTTTCTTT. This gives the protein CASSQGDRRIMNTEAFF.

A note on this clone: The sample holds other DNA sequences that translate to the same CDR3. V and J are TRBV3-1 (or the pseudogene TRBV3-2) and TRBJ2-5, with D uncertain. V gave up 3 bases and J gave up 2 bases, with 4 bases separating them. The CDR3 is 12 residues long. CDR1 is LGHDT, CDR2 YNNKEL, per germline (reference sequence). In DNA form, the CDR3 reads TGTGCCAGCAGCCACTCTCAAGAGACCCAGTACTTC. It is translated as CASSHSQETQYF.

About this clone: Other DNA sequences in this sample translate to the same CDR3. V and J are TRBV6-5 and TRBJ2-7; 7 nucleotides agree with TRBD1. CDR1 and CDR2 from the germline V gene are MNHEY and SVGAGI. Trimming removed 5 bases from V and 2 bases from J; junction bases left unmatched: 3. The CDR3 contains 13 residues. Written as DNA, the CDR3 is TGTGCCAGCAGTAGGGACAGAGCCTACGAGCAGTACTTC. Amino acid sequence: CASSRDRAYEQYF.

The rearrangement uses TRBV7-2 and TRBJ1-2; 7 bases fit TRBD1. CDR1 is SGHTA, CDR2 FQGNSA, per germline. Losses at the gene ends were 5 bases for V and 8 bases for J; bases not matched to a gene: 17. CDR3 length equals 16 residues. The CDR3 here is CASSQTGTAYNGGYTF. CDR3 nucleotides: TGTGCCAGCAGCCAGACCGGGACAGCTTATAATGGAGGCTACACCTTC.

The V and J genes are TRBV12-3 or TRBV12-4 and TRBJ1-4; possibly TRBD1 for D (5 bases). Trimming removed 3 bases from V and 8 bases from J, with 10 bases in between. This CDR3 comprises 13 residues. The CDR3 DNA is TGTGCCAGCAGTTTCCGGGGGGAAGAAAAACTGTTTTTT. Protein: CASSFRGEEKLFF.